One sample yielded the 16 T cell receptor beta chains listed below, sequenced in a study of beta chain features in type 1 diabetes. Sequencing targeted expressed TCRB transcripts, as all isolated RNA had been reverse transcribed. TCRdb's table, derived via immunoSEQ multiplex PCR, lists solely in-frame clones and lacks some. The top ten hold roughly 0.04% of the sample, which has hundreds of thousands of clones, about 14% seen once. These receptors' targets are unknown. Study results and caveats: In every one of the four CD4+ subsets, TCRB CDR3s were moderately but significantly shorter in Type 1 diabetes patients.

The sample taken for sequencing was naive CD4+ T cells from blood. The receptors stem from a man younger than 30 with type 1 diabetes.

This clone was seen a handful of times. The V call is TRBV7-9, the J call TRBJ2-4; D call uncertain. CDR1 is SEHNR, CDR2 FQNEAQ, per germline (reference sequence). Trimming removed 1 base at V and 7 bases at J, with 8 bases between. This CDR3 is built from 13 residues. The CDR3 region is CASSLDWTNIQYF. CDR3 in DNA: TGTGCCAGCAGCTTAGATTGGACCAACATTCAGTACTTC.

Only a few counts were recorded for this clone. The chain uses TRBV21-1 and TRBJ2-7; the table's D call, TRBD1, has no DNA check behind it. TRBV21-1 is labeled a pseudogene. This CDR3 is 14 amino acids long. The DNA for the CDR3 is TGTGCCAGCAGCGGCCGGGACAGGGGAAAGAAGCAGTACTTC. Translated, it gives CASSGRDRGKKQYF.

The V call is TRBV7-9, the J call TRBJ1-1, with D maybe TRBD1 (5 bases). The CDR3 consists of 14 residues. The germline V and J ends were trimmed by 2 bases and 1 base, with 8 bases remaining between them. Germline CDR1 and CDR2: SEHNR and FQNEAQ (reference sequence). Here the CDR3 DNA reads TGTGCCAGCAGCTTAACAGGCAAGAACACTGAAGCTTTCTTT. Its protein is CASSLTGKNTEAFF.

This chain links TRBV4-2 with TRBJ2-7; 14 bases align to TRBD2. Germline V lookup: CDR1 LGHNA, CDR2 YNFKEQ. The CDR3 sequence is 16 residues long. V was pared by 3 bases and J by 3 bases, with 4 bases of the junction left unmatched. The CDR3 bases are TGTGCCAGCAGCCAGGGACTAGCGGGAGAACTCTACGAGCAGTACTTC. Translating it yields CASSQGLAGELYEQYF.

This chain joins TRBV5-1 and TRBJ2-5; the match to TRBD2 covers 11 bases. Germline loops: CDR1 SGHRS, CDR2 YFSETQ. The CDR3 runs 16 residues. The V gene end was trimmed by 1 base and the J gene end by 5 bases; junction bases not matched to a gene: 7. The CDR3 spells CASSLSLAGGFETQYF. CDR3 DNA: TGCGCCAGCAGCTTGAGCCTAGCGGGAGGTTTTGAGACCCAGTACTTC. The entire variable domain, with the rest obtained from reference TRBV5-1 and TRBJ2-5, is as follows: KAGVTQTPRYLIKTRGQQVTLSCSPISGHRSVSWYQQTPGQGLQFLFEYFSETQRNKGNFPGRFSGRQFSNSRSEMNVSTLELGDSALYLCASSLSLAGGFETQYFGPGTRLLVL.

This clone turned up a few times. This rearrangement joins TRBV5-4 to TRBJ2-6; D remains unclear. V shed 0 bases and J shed 4 bases, with 5 bases lying between them. Germline V gene sequence: CDR1 SGHNT, CDR2 YYREEE (reference sequence). The CDR3 has 14 residues. The DNA of the CDR3 is TGTGCCAGCAGCTTGGCTGGGGGGGCCAACGTCCTGACTTTC. It codes for CASSLAGGANVLTF.

Concerning this clone itself: Other DNA sequences in this sample translate to the same CDR3. The genes are TRBV29-1 and TRBJ1-1; a possible D gene is TRBD1 (5 bases). Germline V gene sequence: CDR1 SQVTM, CDR2 ANQGSEA. CDR3 size: 13 residues. V gave up 1 base and J gave up 0 bases, with 6 bases separating them. This chain's CDR3 is CSVEGQLNTEAFF. CDR3 coding DNA: TGCAGCGTTGAAGGACAGTTGAACACTGAAGCTTTCTTT.

This chain uses TRBV5-1 with TRBJ2-6, with 8 bases identical to TRBD1. The V segment lost 7 bases and the J segment 1 base; nucleotides outside the gene matches: 4. The germline V gene encodes CDR1 SGHRS and CDR2 YFSETQ. CDR3 size: 15 residues. This CDR3 reads CASGQGNSGANVLTF. Here the CDR3 DNA reads TGCGCCAGCGGACAGGGAAATTCTGGGGCCAACGTCCTGACTTTC.

The chain links TRBV7-2 to TRBJ2-5; 9 nucleotides line up with TRBD1. CDR1 and CDR2 (germline): SGHTA, FQGNSA. V lost 3 bases, J lost 4 bases, and 6 bases stayed unmatched. The CDR3 sequence is 15 residues long. This CDR3 reads CASSFLGQGTETQYF. CDR3 nucleotide sequence: TGTGCCAGCAGCTTCCTTGGACAGGGGACAGAGACCCAGTACTTC.

This clone was picked up a small number of times. This chain links TRBV9 with TRBJ1-2; 9 bases align to TRBD1. The CDR3 sequence is 16 residues long. Germline CDR1 is SGDLS and CDR2 is YYNGEE. V dropped 3 bases and J dropped 4; count of bases not matched to a gene: 10. The CDR3 protein is CASSEYNRGPVYGYTF. CDR3 nucleotide sequence: TGTGCCAGCAGCGAATATAACAGGGGGCCTGTCTATGGCTACACCTTC.

In regard to this clone: Sequence at one end of the junction differs from germline and may be a read error. The chain joins TRBV7-7 to TRBJ2-5; 7 bases map to TRBD1. Germline CDR1 is SSHAT and CDR2 is FNYEAQ (reference sequence). The CDR3 spans 15 residues. CDR3 sequence: CASSLVGQAGETQYF. The CDR3 region has the DNA TGTGCTAGCAGCTTAGTTGGACAGGCTGGGGAGACCCAGTACTTC.

CDR3 bases: TGTGCCAGCAGCTTAGCTCGGGGAAGCGCAGATACGCAGTATTTT. Translation gives CASSLARGSADTQYF. The chain combines TRBV7-9 with TRBJ2-3; D is possibly TRBD2 (5 bases). The ends were cut back, 0 bases at V and 4 bases at J, with 11 bases in the middle. CDR3 length: 15 residues. Germline values: CDR1 SEHNR, CDR2 FQNEAQ (reference sequence).

The J gene is TRBJ2-5, the V gene TRBV7-6; D is unclear. V was trimmed by 3 bases and J by 5 bases, leaving 10 bases between them. The germline gives CDR1 SGHVS, CDR2 FNYEAQ. The CDR3 covers 13 residues. CDR3 DNA sequence: TGTGCCAGCAGCTTGTACATGGGGGAGACCCAGTACTTC. Translating it yields CASSLYMGETQYF.

The sample holds a few counts of this clone. J is TRBJ2-3 and V is TRBV2; 9 nucleotides align to TRBD2. V lost 5 bases and J lost 0; bases outside the gene matches: 6. This CDR3 is built from 16 residues. Looked up from germline, CDR1 is SNHLY and CDR2 is FYNNEI. The CDR3 bases are TGTGCCAGCAGTTCTCCTAGCGGGGCGAGCACAGATACGCAGTATTTT. This translates into CASSSPSGASTDTQYF.

This clone was found a few times. V and J are TRBV18 and TRBJ1-2, with a weak D call TRBD1 (6 bases). The CDR3 totals 15 residues. V was trimmed by 6 bases and J by 0 bases, leaving 14 bases between them. Germline loops: CDR1 KGHSH, CDR2 LQKENI. The CDR3 nucleotides read TGTGCCAGCTCTCGCGGTGGACAGACTAACTATGGCTACACCTTC. This gives the protein CASSRGGQTNYGYTF.

The chain has TRBV4-2 and TRBJ1-1; a possible D gene is TRBD1 (6 bases). V dropped 1 base and J dropped 5 bases, with 11 bases sitting between them. Germline values: CDR1 LGHNA, CDR2 YNFKEQ. The CDR3 consists of 14 residues. The CDR3 DNA reads as TGTGCCAGCAGCCAAGGGACAGTATGGACTGAAGCTTTCTTT. This gives the protein CASSQGTVWTEAFF.